This TCR beta chain was sequenced for a study of blood T cell repertoires in COVID-19. The overall study: The samples span acute and convalescent COVID-19 from the United States, Italy and Spain. In each case, the material was cDNA or gDNA derived from T cells, B-cell-depleted T cells, or PBMCs.

Germline V CDR1 and CDR2: GTSNPN, SVGIG (reference sequence). The CDR3 runs to 13 residues. A few counts support this clone. At one end the junction does not follow the germline gene, possibly because of a read error. Per the original data handling: Reference gene primer amplification yielded estimated nucleated cell counts. The repertoire was sequenced with immunoSEQ multiplex PCR; TCRdb's copy has only in-frame clones and lacks some. V and J calls and clone size are given by that table; D and trimming were obtained from the DNA. The sample shows 150,000 to 200,000 clones, around 87% of them seen only once.

This TCR was sampled from a man younger than 30 with acute or convalescent COVID-19. The sequencing sample was made of peripheral blood. The V and J genes are TRBV30 and TRBJ2-5, with D perhaps TRBD2 (5 bases). This chain's CDR3 is CAWRGAVQEAQYF. The CDR3 DNA is TGTGCCTGGAGGGGAGCGGTCCAAGAGGCCCAGTACTTC.